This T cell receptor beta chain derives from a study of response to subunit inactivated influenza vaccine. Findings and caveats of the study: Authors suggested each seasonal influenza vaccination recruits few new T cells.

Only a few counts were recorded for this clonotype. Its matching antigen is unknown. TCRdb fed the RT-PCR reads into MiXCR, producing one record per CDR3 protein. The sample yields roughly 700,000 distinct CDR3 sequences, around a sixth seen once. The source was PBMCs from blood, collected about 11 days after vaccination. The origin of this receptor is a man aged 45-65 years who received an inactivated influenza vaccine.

The CDR3, as DNA: TGCAGTGCTAGAGATTGGAATCGAATAGCGTCCCTCGAGCAGTACTTC. Its translation: CSARDWNRIASLEQYF. The chain carries TRBV20-1 and TRBJ2-7; possibly TRBD2 for D (5 bases). V was clipped by 0 bases and J by 6 bases, with 21 bases between them. CDR1 and CDR2 (germline): DFQATT, SNEGSKA (reference sequence). CDR3 size: 16 residues.